The 5 T cell receptor beta chains reported below all come from one sample, sequenced in a study of blood T cell repertoires in COVID-19. The method was immunoSEQ multiplex PCR; TCRdb's version includes in-frame clones alone and lacks a portion of them. The table lists hundreds of thousands of clones, approximately 85% of them singletons. The sequenced sample consisted of peripheral blood. The receptors derive from a man over 45 with COVID-19, enrolled during active disease.

The table lists this clone with a count of one. The chain has TRBV5-6 and TRBJ2-6; no definite D call. This CDR3 has 13 amino acids. In germline, CDR1 is SGHDT, CDR2 YYEEEE. V dropped 2 bases and J dropped 2 bases, with 2 bases sitting between them. The CDR3 sequence: CASSFAGANVLTF. DNA for the CDR3: TGTGCCAGCAGCTTCGCTGGGGCCAACGTCCTGACTTTC. The whole variable domain, filled in from reference TRBV5-6 and TRBJ2-6, reads DAGVTQSPTHLIKTRGQQVTLRCSPKSGHDTVSWYQQALGQGPQFIFQYYEEEERQRGNFPDRFSGHQFPNYSSELNVNALLLGDSALYLCASSFAGANVLTFGAGSRLTVL.

On this clone itself: Germline is not matched at one junction end, which may reflect a read error. The J gene is TRBJ2-4, the V gene TRBV25-1; 7 nucleotides agree with TRBD1. Looked up from germline, CDR1 is MGHDK and CDR2 is SYGVNS. There are 12 residues in the CDR3. In DNA, the CDR3 is TGTGCCAGCAGTTTGGATCCGGGACAGTGGTTCTTC. As protein: CASSLDPGQWFF.

The chain uses TRBV6-5 and TRBJ1-5; a possible D gene is TRBD1 (6 bases). CDR3 length: 15 amino acids. V gave up 2 bases and J gave up 4 bases, with 12 bases separating them. Germline V gene data show CDR1 as MNHEY and CDR2 as SVGAGI. The CDR3 region has the DNA TGTGCCAGCAGTTACGTATGCACAGGGAATCAGCCCCAGCATTTT. Its translation: CASSYVCTGNQPQHF.

The chain employs TRBV19 and TRBJ2-1, with 16 bases matching TRBD2. The CDR3 is 18 amino acids. Germline CDR1 and CDR2: LNHDA and SQIVND (reference sequence). V shed 4 bases, J shed 4 bases, and the junction held 7 bases outside the gene matches. The CDR3 DNA reads TGTGCCAGTAGTAATCCGGGACTAGCGGGGGGGAATTACAATGAGCAGTTCTTC. This encodes CASSNPGLAGGNYNEQFF.

A few counts support this clone. The CDR3 bases are TGTGCCATCAGTAGCGGGGGGGCGACCGGGGAGCTGTTTTTT. This gives the protein CAISSGGATGELFF. V usage is TRBV10-3 and J usage is TRBJ2-2, with 10 bases that match TRBD2. V lost 5 bases to trimming and J lost 5 bases; unmatched junction nucleotides: 2. The CDR3 extends over 14 amino acids. Per the germline V gene, CDR1 is ENHRY and CDR2 is SYGVKD.